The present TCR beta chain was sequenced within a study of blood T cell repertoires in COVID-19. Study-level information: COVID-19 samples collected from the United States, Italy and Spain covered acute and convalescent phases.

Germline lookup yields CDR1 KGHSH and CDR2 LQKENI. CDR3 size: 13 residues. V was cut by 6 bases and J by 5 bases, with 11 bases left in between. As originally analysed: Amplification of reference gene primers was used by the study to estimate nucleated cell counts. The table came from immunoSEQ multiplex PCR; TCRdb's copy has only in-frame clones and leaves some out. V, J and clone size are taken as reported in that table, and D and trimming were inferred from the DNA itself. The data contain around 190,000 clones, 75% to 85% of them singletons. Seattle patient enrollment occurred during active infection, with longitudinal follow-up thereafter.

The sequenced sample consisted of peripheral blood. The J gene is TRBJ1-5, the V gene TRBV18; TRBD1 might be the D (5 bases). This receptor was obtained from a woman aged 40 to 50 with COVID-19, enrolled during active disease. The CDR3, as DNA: TGTGCCAGCTCCGTAGGAGGGGATCAGCCCCAGCATTTT. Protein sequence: CASSVGGDQPQHF.